This T cell receptor (beta chain) comes out of a study of T cells in tumors after PD-1 blockade. Study details: Prior checkpoint blockade, systemic immunosuppressant use, or anti-cancer therapy within 4 weeks excluded patients.

V lost 4 bases to trimming and J lost 0 bases, with 13 bases between them. Germline CDR1 is MGHDK and CDR2 is SYGVNS. The CDR3 loop spans 16 amino acids. Details on this clone: Its specificity is not known.

Notes on the study in general: Peripheral recruitment is suggested, as some novel exhausted tumor clones were in pre-treatment blood.

TCRdb's copy holds only in-frame clones and misses some; the assay was immunoSEQ multiplex PCR. The profile shows just under 65,000 clones, roughly 70% of them singletons. The TCR originated in a human donor with basal cell carcinoma. V usage is TRBV25-1 and J usage is TRBJ1-5; perhaps TRBD1 as D (5 bases). This material consisted of PBMCs, taken after anti-PD-1 treatment. CDR3 residues: CASSGGGGNSNQPQHF. Written as DNA, the CDR3 is TGTGCCAGCAGTGGGGGCGGGGGGAATAGCAATCAGCCCCAGCATTTT.